Given below is one T cell receptor beta chain in context. The antigen remains undetermined. The sample comes from a study of CD4+ T cells in melanoma. V gave up 4 bases and J gave up 1 base, with 11 bases separating them. The CDR3 consists of 14 residues. Germline-derived CDR1 and CDR2 are SGHTS and YDEGEE. TCRdb keeps only in-frame clones here, not all; method: immunoSEQ multiplex PCR. The table lists over 130,000 clones, around 90% of them singletons. The study's findings and limits: In melanoma, neoantigen-specific CD4+ T cells reportedly differed in differentiation state. CD8+ T cell, macrophage and B cell function reportedly correlated with neoantigen-specific CD4+ T cells.

This TCR derives from a human donor with melanoma. The chain carries TRBV5-8 and TRBJ1-1; no reliable D call. In DNA form, the CDR3 reads TGTGCCAGCAGCCCACGCGCCCGGAACACTGAAGCTTTCTTT. This codes for CASSPRARNTEAFF.